This T cell receptor beta chain originates from a study of kidney transplant recipient with SARS-CoV-2 infection. The CDR3 is made up of 16 amino acids. Germline V gene sequence: CDR1 SGDLS, CDR2 YYNGEE. In its sample, this clonotype was seen many times. A read error may account for a junction end that differs from germline. TCRdb recomputed calls from the reads with MiXCR, one row per CDR3 protein. The table shows roughly 250,000 distinct CDR3 sequences, with more than 25% occurring only once. The chain recombines TRBV9 with TRBJ1-2; D unresolved. Material: a blood sample, obtained at baseline and around day 120 from a kidney transplant recipient. This sequence was found in a young adult male patient who had COVID-19 and was a kidney transplant recipient. The graft donor may have contributed some T cells. CDR3 in DNA: TGTGACAGCCGAACAATGTACTCAAGAAAGACCTATGGCTACACCTTC. Its protein product is CDSRTMYSRKTYGYTF.